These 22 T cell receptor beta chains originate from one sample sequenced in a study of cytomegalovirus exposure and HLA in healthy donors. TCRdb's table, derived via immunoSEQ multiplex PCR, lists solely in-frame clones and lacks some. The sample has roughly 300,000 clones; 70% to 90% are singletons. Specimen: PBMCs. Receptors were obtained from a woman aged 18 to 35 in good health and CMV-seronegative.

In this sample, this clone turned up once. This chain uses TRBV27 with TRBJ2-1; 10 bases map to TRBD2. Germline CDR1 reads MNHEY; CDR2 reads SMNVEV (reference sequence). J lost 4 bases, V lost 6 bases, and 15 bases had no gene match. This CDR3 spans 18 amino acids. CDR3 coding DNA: TGTGCCAGCAGCTCCCTGCTGGACCTAGCGGGAGAATACAATGAGCAGTTCTTC. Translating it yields CASSSLLDLAGEYNEQFF.

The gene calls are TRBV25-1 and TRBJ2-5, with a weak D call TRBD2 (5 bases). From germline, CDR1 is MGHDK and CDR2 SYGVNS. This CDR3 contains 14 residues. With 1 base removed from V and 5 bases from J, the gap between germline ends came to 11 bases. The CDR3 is CASSESGRGETQYF. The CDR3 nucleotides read TGTGCCAGCAGTGAATCCGGCAGAGGGGAGACCCAGTACTTC.

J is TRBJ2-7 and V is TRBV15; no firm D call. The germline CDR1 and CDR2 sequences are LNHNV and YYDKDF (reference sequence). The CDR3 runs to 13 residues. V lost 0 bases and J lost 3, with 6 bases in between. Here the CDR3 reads CATSRDPRYEQYF. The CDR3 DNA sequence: TGTGCCACCAGCAGAGATCCCCGCTACGAGCAGTACTTC. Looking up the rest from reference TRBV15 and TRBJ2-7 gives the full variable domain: DAMVIQNPRYQVTQFGKPVTLSCSQTLNHNVMYWYQQKSSQAPKLLFHYYDKDFNNEADTPDNFQSRRPNTSFCFLDIRSPGLGDTAMYLCATSRDPRYEQYFGPGTRLTVT.

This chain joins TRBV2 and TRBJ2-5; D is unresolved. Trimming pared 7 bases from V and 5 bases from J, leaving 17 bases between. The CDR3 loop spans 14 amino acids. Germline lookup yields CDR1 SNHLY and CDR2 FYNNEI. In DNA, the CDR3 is TGTGCCAGCAATAGTCTCCCCCCTGTCGAGACCCAGTACTTC. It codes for CASNSLPPVETQYF.

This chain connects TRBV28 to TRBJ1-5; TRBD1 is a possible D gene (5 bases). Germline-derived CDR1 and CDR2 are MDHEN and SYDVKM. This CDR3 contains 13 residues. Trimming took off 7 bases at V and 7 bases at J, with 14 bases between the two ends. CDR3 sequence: CASNRGGGQPQHF. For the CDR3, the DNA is TGTGCCAGCAATCGGGGGGGAGGACAGCCCCAGCATTTT. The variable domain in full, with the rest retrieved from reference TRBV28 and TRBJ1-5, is DVKVTQSSRYLVKRTGEKVFLECVQDMDHENMFWYRQDPGLGLRLIYFSYDVKMKEKGDIPEGYSVSREKKERFSLILESASTNQTSMYLCASNRGGGQPQHFGDGTRLSIL.

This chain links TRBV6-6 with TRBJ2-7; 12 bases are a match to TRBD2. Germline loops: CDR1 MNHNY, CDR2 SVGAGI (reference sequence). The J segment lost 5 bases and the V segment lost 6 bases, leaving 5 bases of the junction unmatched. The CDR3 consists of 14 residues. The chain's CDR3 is CASSRTSGNDEQYF. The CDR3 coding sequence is TGTGCCAGCAGCCGGACTAGCGGGAACGACGAGCAGTACTTC.

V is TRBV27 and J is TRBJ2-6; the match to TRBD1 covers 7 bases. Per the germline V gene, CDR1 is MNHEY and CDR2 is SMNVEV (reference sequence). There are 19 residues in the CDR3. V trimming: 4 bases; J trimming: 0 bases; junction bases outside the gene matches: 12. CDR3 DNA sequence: TGTGCCAGCAGTTCCGGGGACAGCCCTATACCCTCTGGGGCCAACGTCCTGACTTTC. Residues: CASSSGDSPIPSGANVLTF.

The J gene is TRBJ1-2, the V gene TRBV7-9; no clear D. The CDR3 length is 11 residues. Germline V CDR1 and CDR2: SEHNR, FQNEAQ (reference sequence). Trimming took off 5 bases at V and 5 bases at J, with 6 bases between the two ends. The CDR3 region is CASSNSYGYTF. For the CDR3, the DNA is TGTGCCAGCAGCAACAGTTATGGCTACACCTTC.

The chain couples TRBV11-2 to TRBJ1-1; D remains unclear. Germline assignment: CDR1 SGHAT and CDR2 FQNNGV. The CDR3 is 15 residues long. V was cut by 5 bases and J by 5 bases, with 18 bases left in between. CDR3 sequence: CASSRFGESRTEAFF. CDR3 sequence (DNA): TGTGCCAGCAGCCGTTTCGGGGAAAGTAGGACTGAAGCTTTCTTT.

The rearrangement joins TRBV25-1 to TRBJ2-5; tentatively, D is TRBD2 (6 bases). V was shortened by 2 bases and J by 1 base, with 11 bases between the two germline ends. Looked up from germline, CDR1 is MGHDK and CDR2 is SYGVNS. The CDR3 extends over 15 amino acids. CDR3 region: CASSEGRGVQETQYF. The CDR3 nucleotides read TGTGCCAGCAGTGAAGGGCGGGGAGTCCAAGAGACCCAGTACTTC. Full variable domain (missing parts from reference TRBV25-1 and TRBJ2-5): EADIYQTPRYLVIGTGKKITLECSQTMGHDKMYWYQQDPGMELHLIHYSYGVNSTEKGDLSSESTVSRIRTEHFPLTLESARPSHTSQYLCASSEGRGVQETQYFGPGTRLLVL.

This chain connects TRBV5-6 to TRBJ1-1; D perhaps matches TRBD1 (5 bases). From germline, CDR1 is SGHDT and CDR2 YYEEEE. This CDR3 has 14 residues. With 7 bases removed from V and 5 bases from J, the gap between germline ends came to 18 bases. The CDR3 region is CASVLGGFGTEAFF. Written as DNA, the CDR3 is TGTGCCAGCGTTCTGGGGGGATTTGGGACTGAAGCTTTCTTT.

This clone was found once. The CDR3 DNA reads as TGTGCCATCAGTGATGGATTTGGACTTTTCGAACTTGGGGAGCTGTTTTTT. Translating gives CAISDGFGLFELGELFF. This chain connects TRBV10-3 to TRBJ2-2, with a tentative D call TRBD2 (5 bases). The V gene lost 3 bases and the J gene lost 8 bases, with 22 bases spanning the gap. The CDR3 extends over 17 amino acids. The germline CDR1 and CDR2 sequences are ENHRY and SYGVKD.

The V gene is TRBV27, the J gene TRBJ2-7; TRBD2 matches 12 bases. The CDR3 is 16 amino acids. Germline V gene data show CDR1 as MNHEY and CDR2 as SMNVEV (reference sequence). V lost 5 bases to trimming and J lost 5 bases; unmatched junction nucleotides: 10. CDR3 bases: TGTGCCAGCAGTCAGTGGCTAGCGGGGGGGGTGAACGAGCAGTACTTC. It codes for CASSQWLAGGVNEQYF.

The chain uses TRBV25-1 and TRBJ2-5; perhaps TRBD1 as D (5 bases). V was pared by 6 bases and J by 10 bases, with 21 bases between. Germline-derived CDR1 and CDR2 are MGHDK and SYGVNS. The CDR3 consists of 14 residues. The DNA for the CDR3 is TGTGCCAGCAGAGGGGCAGCGACCTTCGGTGACCAGTACTTC. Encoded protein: CASRGAATFGDQYF.

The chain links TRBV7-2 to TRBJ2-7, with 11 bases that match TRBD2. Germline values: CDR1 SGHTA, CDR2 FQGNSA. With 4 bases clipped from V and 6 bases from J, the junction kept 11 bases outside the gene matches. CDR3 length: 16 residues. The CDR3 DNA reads TGTGCCAGCAGCTCCCGGATAGCGGGAGGGCCAAGCGAGCAGTACTTC. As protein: CASSSRIAGGPSEQYF.

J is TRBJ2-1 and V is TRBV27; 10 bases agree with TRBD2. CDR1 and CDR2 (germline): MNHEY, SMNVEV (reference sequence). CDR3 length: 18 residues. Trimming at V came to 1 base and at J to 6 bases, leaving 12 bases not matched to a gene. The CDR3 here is CASSLYSGSGRALNEQFF. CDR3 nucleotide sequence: TGTGCCAGCAGTTTATATTCGGGGAGCGGGAGGGCTCTCAATGAGCAGTTCTTC.

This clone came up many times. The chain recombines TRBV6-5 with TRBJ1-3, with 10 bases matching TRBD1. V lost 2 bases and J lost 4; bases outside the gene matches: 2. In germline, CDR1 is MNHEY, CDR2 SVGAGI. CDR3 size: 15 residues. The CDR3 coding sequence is TGTGCCAGCAGTTACCGGACAGGGGGAGGAAACACCATATATTTT. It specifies CASSYRTGGGNTIYF.

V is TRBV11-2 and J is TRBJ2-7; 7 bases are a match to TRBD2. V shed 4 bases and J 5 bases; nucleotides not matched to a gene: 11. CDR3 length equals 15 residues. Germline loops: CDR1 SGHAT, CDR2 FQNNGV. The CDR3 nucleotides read TGTGCCAGCAGCTCTCCTGGCGGGAGCTGGCACGAGCAGTACTTC. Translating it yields CASSSPGGSWHEQYF.

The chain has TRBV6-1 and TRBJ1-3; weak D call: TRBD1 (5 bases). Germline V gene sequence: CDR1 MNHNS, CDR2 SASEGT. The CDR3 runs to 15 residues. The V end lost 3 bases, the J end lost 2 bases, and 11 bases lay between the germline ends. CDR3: CASSDGGLAGNTIYF. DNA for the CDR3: TGTGCCAGCAGTGACGGGGGATTAGCTGGAAACACCATATATTTT.

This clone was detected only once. The CDR3 DNA reads as TGTGCCAGCAGCCCTCAGGGGGCGTCTGTTTACGAGCAGTACTTC. It translates to CASSPQGASVYEQYF. J is TRBJ2-7 and V is TRBV13; 8 bases map to TRBD1. V lost 5 bases, J lost 4 bases, and 10 bases stayed unmatched. CDR1 is PRHDT and CDR2 is FYEKMQ in the germline V gene (reference sequence). The CDR3 length is 15 residues. The full variable domain, rest sourced from reference TRBV13 and TRBJ2-7, is AAGVIQSPRHLIKEKRETATLKCYPIPRHDTVYWYQQGPGQDPQFLISFYEKMQSDKGSIPDRFSAQQFSDYHSELNMSSLELGDSALYFCASSPQGASVYEQYFGPGTRLTVT.

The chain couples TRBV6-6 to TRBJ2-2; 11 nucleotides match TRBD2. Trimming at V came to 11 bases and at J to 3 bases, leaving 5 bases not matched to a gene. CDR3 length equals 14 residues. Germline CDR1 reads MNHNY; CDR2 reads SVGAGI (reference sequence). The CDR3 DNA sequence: TGTGCCGGTAGCGGGAGGGAGGACACCGGGGAGCTGTTTTTT. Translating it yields CAGSGREDTGELFF.

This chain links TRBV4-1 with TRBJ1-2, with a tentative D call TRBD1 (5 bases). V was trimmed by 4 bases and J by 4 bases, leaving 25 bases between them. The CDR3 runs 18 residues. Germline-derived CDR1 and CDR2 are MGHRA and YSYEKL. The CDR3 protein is CASSLPKGPSAQIYGYTF. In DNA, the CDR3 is TGCGCCAGCAGCCTTCCTAAGGGGCCTTCTGCTCAAATCTATGGCTACACCTTC.